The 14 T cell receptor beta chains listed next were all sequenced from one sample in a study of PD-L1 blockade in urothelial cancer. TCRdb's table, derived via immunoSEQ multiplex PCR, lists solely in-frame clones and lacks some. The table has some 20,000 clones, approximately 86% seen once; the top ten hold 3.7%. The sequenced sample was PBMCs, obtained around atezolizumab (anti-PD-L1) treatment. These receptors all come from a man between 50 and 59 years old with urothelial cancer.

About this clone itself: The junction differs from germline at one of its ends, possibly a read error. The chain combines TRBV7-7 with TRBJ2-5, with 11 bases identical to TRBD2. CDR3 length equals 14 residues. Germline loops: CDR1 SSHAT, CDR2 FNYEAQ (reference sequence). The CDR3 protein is CASSIAGGLETQYF. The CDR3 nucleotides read TGTGCTAGCAGCATAGCGGGGGGGCTAGAGACCCAGTACTTC.

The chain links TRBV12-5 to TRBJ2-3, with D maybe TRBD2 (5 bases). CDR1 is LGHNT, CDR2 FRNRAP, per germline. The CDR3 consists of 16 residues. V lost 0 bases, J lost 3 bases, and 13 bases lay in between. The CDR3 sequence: CASGLVIGVLTDTQYF. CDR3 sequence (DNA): TGTGCTAGTGGTTTGGTAATCGGGGTATTAACAGATACGCAGTATTTT.

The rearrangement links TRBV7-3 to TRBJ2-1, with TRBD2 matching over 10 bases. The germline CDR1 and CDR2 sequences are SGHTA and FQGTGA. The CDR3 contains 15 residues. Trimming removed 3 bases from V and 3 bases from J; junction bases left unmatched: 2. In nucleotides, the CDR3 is TGTGCCAGCAGCTTCCTAGCGGGGGACTACAATGAGCAGTTCTTC. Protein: CASSFLAGDYNEQFF.

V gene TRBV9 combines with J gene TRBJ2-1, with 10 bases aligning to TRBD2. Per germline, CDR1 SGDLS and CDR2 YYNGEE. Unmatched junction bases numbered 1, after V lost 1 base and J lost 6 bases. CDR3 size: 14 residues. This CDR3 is CASSVRLAGNEQFF. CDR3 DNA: TGTGCCAGCAGCGTACGACTAGCGGGCAATGAGCAGTTCTTC.

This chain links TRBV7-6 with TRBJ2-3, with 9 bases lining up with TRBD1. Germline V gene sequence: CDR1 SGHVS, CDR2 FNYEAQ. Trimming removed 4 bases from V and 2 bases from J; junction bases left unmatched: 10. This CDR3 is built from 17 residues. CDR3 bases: TGTGCCAGCAGCTCCATAGGGTGGGACAGGGACACAGATACGCAGTATTTT. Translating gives CASSSIGWDRDTDTQYF. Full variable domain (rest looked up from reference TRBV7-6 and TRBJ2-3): GAGVSQSPRYKVTKRGQDVALRCDPISGHVSLYWYRQALGQGPEFLTYFNYEAQQDKSGLPNDRFSAERPEGSISTLTIQRTEQRDSAMYRCASSSIGWDRDTDTQYFGPGTRLTVL.

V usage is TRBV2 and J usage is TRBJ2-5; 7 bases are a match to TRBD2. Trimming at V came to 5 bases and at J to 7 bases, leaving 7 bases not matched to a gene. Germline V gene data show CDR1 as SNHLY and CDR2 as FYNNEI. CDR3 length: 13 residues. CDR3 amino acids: CASSSGLVATQYF. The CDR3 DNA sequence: TGTGCCAGCAGTAGCGGACTAGTGGCGACCCAGTACTTC.

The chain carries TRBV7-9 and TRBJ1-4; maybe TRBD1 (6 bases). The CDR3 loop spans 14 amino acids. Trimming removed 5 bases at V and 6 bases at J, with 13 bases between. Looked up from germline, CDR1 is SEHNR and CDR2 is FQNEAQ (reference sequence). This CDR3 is CASSPSGADEKLFF. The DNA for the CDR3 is TGTGCCAGCAGCCCCTCAGGGGCGGATGAAAAACTGTTTTTT. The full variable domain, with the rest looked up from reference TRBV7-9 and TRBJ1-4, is DTGVSQNPRHKITKRGQNVTFRCDPISEHNRLYWYRQTLGQGPEFLTYFQNEAQLEKSRLLSDRFSAERPKGSFSTLEIQRTEQGDSAMYLCASSPSGADEKLFFGSGTQLSVL.

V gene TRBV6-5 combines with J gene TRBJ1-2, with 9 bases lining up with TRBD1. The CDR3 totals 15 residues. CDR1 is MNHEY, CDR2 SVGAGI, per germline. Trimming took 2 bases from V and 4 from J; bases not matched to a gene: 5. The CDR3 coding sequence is TGTGCCAGCAGTTACAGGGGACAGGGAAGCTATGGCTACACCTTC. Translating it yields CASSYRGQGSYGYTF.

The CDR3 coding sequence is TGTGCCAGCAGTTTGCTTACAGCCTACGAGCAGTACTTC. Protein product: CASSLLTAYEQYF. This chain links TRBV28 with TRBJ2-7; D is uncertain. This CDR3 contains 13 residues. Germline CDR1 is MDHEN and CDR2 is SYDVKM. The germline V and J ends were trimmed by 3 bases and 2 bases, with 8 bases remaining between them.

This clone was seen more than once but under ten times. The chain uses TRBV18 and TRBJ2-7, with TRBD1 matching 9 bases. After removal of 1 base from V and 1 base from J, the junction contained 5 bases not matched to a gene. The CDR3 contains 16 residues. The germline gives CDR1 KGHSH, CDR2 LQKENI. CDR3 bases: TGTGCCAGCTCACCACTCGGACAGGGGAGGTCCTACGAGCAGTACTTC. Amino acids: CASSPLGQGRSYEQYF.

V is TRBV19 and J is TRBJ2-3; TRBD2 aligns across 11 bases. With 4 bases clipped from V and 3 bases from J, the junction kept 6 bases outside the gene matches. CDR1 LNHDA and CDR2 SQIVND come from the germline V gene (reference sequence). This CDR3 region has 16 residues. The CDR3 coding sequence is TGTGCCAGTAGTAGCGGACTAGCGGGCTTAACAGATACGCAGTATTTT. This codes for CASSSGLAGLTDTQYF.

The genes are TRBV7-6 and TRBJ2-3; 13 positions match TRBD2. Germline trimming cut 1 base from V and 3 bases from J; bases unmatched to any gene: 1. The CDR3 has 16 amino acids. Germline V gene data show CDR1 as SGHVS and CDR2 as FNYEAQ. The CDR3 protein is CASSLGLAGGTDTQYF. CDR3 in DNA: TGTGCCAGCAGCTTAGGACTAGCGGGGGGTACAGATACGCAGTATTTT. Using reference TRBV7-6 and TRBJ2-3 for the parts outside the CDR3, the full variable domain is GAGVSQSPRYKVTKRGQDVALRCDPISGHVSLYWYRQALGQGPEFLTYFNYEAQQDKSGLPNDRFSAERPEGSISTLTIQRTEQRDSAMYRCASSLGLAGGTDTQYFGPGTRLTVL.

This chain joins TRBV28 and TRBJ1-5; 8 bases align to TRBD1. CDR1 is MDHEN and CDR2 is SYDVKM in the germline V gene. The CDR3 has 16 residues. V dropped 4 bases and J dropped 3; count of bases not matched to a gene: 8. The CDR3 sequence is CASSSWTGSINQPQHF. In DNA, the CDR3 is TGTGCCAGCAGTTCATGGACAGGGAGCATCAATCAGCCCCAGCATTTT.

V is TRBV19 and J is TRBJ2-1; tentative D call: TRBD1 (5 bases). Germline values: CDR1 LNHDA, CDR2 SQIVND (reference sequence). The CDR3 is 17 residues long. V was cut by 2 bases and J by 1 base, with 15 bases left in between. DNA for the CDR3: TGTGCCAGTAGTATAAGGTCAGGGTCTTTATCCTACAATGAGCAGTTCTTC. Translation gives CASSIRSGSLSYNEQFF.